This T cell receptor (beta chain) was obtained from a study of blood T cell repertoires in COVID-19. The CDR3 is 13 amino acids. Using immunoSEQ multiplex PCR, the repertoire was profiled, and TCRdb retains in-frame clones only, with some absent. The sample contains approximately 240,000 clones, approximately 86% of which appear only once. On this clone: An end of the junction does not agree with germline; a read error may underlie this.

The TCR comes from a woman aged 30 to 39 who had recovered from COVID-19. The specimen sequenced was peripheral blood. The J gene is TRBJ1-2, the V gene TRBV12-3 or TRBV12-4, with TRBD1 matching 9 bases. The CDR3 DNA is TGTGCCAGCAGGTTAGGGACAGGGTATGGCTACACCTTC. Amino acids: CASRLGTGYGYTF.